This TCR beta chain stems from a study of T cell clonotyping in hematopoietic cell transplantation. Blood collection times were about day -28 and days 30, 100, 180 posttransplant. Per germline, CDR1 MDHEN and CDR2 SYDVKM. The CDR3 has 13 amino acids. V was shortened by 9 bases and J by 7 bases, with 16 bases between the two germline ends. General study points: Few recipient clonotypes overlapped donors; over 95% were de novo at given depth.

Clones were read by immunoSEQ multiplex PCR, and TCRdb kept only the in-frame ones, dropping some. This table holds some 6,000 clones, roughly 88% found once. Notes on this clone: Its antigen is not known.

V gene TRBV28 combines with J gene TRBJ1-5; the D gene is possibly TRBD1 (6 bases). The sample in question was peripheral blood mononuclear cells, obtained 100 days after allogeneic stem cell transplant. The sequence was collected from a female patient in her forties or fifties who had an allogeneic stem cell transplant from a related donor, so the T cells may come from the graft donor. Some clones in this sample may be carry-over from other donors' samples. CDR3 nucleotides: TGTGCCAGTAGTACAGGGAATGGGCAGCCCCAGCATTTT. This translates into CASSTGNGQPQHF.